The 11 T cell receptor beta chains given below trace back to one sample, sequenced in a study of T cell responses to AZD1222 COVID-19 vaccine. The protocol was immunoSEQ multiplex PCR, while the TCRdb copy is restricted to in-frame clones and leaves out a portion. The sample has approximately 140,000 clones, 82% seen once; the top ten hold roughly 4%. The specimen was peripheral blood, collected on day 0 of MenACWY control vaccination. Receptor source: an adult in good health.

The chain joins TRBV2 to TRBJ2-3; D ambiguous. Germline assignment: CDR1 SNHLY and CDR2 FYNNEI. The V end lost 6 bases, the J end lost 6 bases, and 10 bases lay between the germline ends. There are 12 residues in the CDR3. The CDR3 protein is CASRPLSDTQYF. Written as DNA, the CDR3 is TGTGCCAGCAGGCCTCTTTCGGATACGCAGTATTTT.

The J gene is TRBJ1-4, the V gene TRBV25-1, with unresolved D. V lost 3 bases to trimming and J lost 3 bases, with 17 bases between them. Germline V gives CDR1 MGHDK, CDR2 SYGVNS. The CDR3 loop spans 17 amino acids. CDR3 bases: TGTGCCAGCAGTGATTCTCCTGACATCTCCGCTAATGAAAAACTGTTTTTT. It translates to CASSDSPDISANEKLFF.

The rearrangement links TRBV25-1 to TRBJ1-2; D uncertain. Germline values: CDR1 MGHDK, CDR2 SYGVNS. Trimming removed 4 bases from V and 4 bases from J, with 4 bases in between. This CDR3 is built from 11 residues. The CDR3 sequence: CASSVAYGYTF. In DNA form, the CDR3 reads TGTGCCAGCAGTGTGGCCTATGGCTACACCTTC.

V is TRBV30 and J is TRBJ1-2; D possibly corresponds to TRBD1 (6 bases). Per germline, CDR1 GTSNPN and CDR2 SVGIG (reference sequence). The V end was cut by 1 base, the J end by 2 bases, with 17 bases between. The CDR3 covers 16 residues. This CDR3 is CAWSALYRAGNYGYTF. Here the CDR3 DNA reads TGTGCCTGGAGTGCCCTTTACAGGGCGGGCAACTATGGCTACACCTTC.

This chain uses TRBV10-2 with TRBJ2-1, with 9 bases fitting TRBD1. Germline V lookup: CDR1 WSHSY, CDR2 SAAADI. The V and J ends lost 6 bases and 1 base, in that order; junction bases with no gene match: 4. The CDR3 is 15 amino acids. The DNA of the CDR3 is TGCGCCAGCAGGACGGGACAGGGTTCCTACAATGAGCAGTTCTTC. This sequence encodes CASRTGQGSYNEQFF.

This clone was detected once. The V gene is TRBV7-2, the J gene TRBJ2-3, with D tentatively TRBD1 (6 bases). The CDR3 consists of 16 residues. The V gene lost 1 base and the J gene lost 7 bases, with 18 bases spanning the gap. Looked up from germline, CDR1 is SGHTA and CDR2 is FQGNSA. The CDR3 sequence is CASSLEPGQRVHTQYF. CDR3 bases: TGTGCCAGCAGCTTAGAGCCAGGACAGAGAGTGCATACGCAGTATTTT.

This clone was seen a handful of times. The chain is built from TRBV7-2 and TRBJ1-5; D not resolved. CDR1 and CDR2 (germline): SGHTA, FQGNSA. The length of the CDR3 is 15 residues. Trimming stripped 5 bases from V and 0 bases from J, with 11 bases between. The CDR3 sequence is CASSPRQISNQPQHF. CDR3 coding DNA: TGTGCCAGCAGCCCCCGACAAATTAGCAATCAGCCCCAGCATTTT.

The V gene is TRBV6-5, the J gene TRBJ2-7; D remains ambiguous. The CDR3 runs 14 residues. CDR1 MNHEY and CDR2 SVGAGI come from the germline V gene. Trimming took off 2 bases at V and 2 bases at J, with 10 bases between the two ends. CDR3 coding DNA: TGTGCCAGCAGTTACGCTCCAGGACCCTACGAGCAGTACTTC. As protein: CASSYAPGPYEQYF.

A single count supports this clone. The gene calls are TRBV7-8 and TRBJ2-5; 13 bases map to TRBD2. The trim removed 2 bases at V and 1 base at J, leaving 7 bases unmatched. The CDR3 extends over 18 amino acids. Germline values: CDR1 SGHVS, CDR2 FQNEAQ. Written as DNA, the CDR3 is TGTGCCAGCAGCTTAAGGACTAGCGGGGGCGAAATCCAAGAGACCCAGTACTTC. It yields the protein CASSLRTSGGEIQETQYF.

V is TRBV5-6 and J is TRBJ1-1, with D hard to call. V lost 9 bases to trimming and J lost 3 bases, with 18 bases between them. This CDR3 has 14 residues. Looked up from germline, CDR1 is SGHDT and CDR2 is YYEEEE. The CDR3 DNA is TGTGCCACCATGGGAACAGTTTTCGACACTGAAGCTTTCTTT. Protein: CATMGTVFDTEAFF.

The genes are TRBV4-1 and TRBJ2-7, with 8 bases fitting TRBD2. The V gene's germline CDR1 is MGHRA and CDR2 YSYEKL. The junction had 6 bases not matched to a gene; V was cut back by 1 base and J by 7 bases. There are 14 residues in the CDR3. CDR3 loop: CASSQVGGAWEQYV. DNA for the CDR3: TGCGCCAGCAGCCAAGTCGGGGGGGCCTGGGAGCAGTACGTC.